This T cell receptor (beta chain) was sequenced for a study of OX40 agonist ivuxolimab in advanced cancers. TCRdb's table, derived via immunoSEQ multiplex PCR, lists solely in-frame clones and lacks some. The sample lists fewer than 120,000 clones, over 85% seen once, with about 0.25% in the top ten. The specimen was CD4+ or CD8+ T cells sorted from blood, collected in a trial of the OX40 agonist ivuxolimab. The sequence was obtained from an adult with an advanced solid tumor such as melanoma, head and neck, liver or kidney cancer.

The CDR3 reads CASSLAGGQGPATNEKLFF. The CDR3 region has the DNA TGCGCCAGCAGCTTGGCCGGGGGACAGGGGCCTGCAACTAATGAAAAACTGTTTTTT. This chain uses TRBV5-1 with TRBJ1-4; TRBD1 matches 10 bases. The CDR3 is 19 amino acids. Trimming removed 0 bases from V and 0 bases from J; junction bases left unmatched: 8. In germline, CDR1 is SGHRS, CDR2 YFSETQ.